The following is a T cell receptor (beta chain) sequence with its context. The antigen remains undetermined. The data stem from a study of CD4 T cells in relation to SARS-CoV-2 and coronaviruses. As for the study in general: Controls used an HIV-1 Nef peptide pool or no peptide.

Repertoires were generated with immunoSEQ multiplex PCR, while TCRdb's copy carries only in-frame clones and drops some. The sample has 20,000 to 25,000 clones; approximately 82% are singletons. Germline trimming cut 5 bases from V and 8 bases from J; bases unmatched to any gene: 5. CDR1 is SGHTA, CDR2 FQGTGA, per germline. The CDR3 covers 15 residues. Before the COVID-19 pandemic, during about 2010-2019, CD4+ T cells were taken from unexposed donors. Isolation of CD4+ T cells took place after approximately eleven days in culture. This rearrangement joins TRBV7-3 to TRBJ2-1, with TRBD2 matching 14 bases. The sample comprised CD4+ T cells from PBMCs, cultured in vitro. The TCR was taken from a human donor in good health. DNA for the CDR3: TGTGCCAGCAGCCGAGGGACTAGCGGGAGCGATGAGCAGTTCTTC. This encodes CASSRGTSGSDEQFF.